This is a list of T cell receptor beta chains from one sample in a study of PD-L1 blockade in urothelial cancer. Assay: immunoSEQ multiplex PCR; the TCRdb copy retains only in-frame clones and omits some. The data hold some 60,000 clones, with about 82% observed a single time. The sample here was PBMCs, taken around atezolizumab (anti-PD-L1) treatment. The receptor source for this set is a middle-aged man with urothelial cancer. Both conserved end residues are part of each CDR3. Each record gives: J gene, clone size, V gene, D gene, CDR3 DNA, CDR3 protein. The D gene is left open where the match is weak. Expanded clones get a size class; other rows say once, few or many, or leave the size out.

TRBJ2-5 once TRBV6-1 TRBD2 TGTGCCAGCAGTGAGGGACTAGCGGGTCGGGAGACCCAGTACTTC CASSEGLAGRETQYF
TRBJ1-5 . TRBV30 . TGTGCCTGGAGAGAAGGGGTCAATCAGCCCCAGCATTTT CAWREGVNQPQHF
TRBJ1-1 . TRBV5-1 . TGCGCCAGCAGGTCAGGGTTGAACACTGAAGCTTTCTTT CASRSGLNTEAFF
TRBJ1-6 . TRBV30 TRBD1 TGTGCCTGGAGTAGTGGTAGGACAGGAGTTTTTGGTAATTCACCCCTCCACTTT CAWSSGRTGVFGNSPLHF
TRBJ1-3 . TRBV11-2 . TGTGCCAGCAGCTCCGGGGGGGCAATCTTCTCTGGAAACACCATATATTTT CASSSGGAIFSGNTIYF
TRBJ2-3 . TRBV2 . TGTGCCGTCCTCCAGACAGATACGCAGTATTTT CAVLQTDTQYF
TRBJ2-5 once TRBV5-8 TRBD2 TGTGCCAGCAGCACCTCTAGCGGGAGAGCAGAGACCCAGTACTTC CASSTSSGRAETQYF
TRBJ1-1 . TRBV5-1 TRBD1 TGCGCCAGCAGCTTGGGGGTACAATGGACAGGGGTGGGCACTGAAGCTTTCTTT CASSLGVQWTGVGTEAFF
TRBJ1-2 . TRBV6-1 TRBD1 TGTGCCAGCAGTGCGGACAGGGGACGCGGCTACACCTTC CASSADRGRGYTF
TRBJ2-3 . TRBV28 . TGTGCCAGCAGCCCCCCGGGGACACGGGTAGATACGCAGTATTTT CASSPPGTRVDTQYF
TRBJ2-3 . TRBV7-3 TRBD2 TGTGCCAGCAGCCCGAGGACTAGCGGGCCTGTCACAGATACGCAGTATTTT CASSPRTSGPVTDTQYF
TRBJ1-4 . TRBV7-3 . TGTGCCAGCAGCTTTGGTGTCGGTGAAAAACTGTTTTTT CASSFGVGEKLFF
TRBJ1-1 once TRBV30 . TGTGCCTGGAGTTGGCAGTACACTGAAGCTTTCTTT CAWSWQYTEAFF
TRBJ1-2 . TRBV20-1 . TGCAGTGCTAGGGACAGCTATGGCTACACCTTC CSARDSYGYTF
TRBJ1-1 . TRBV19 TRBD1 TGTGCCAGCTTGAACAGGGGTATAGACACTGAAGCTTTCTTT CASLNRGIDTEAFF
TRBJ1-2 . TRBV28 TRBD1 TGTGCCAGCAGTCCCTGGACAGGGGGTGGCTACACCTTC CASSPWTGGGYTF
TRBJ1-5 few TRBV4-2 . TGTGCCAGCAGCCAAGGGAGTAGCAATCAGCCCCAGCATTTT CASSQGSSNQPQHF
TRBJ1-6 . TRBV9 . TGTGCCAGCAGCGTAGGAACAGCTACCTCACCCCTCCACTTT CASSVGTATSPLHF
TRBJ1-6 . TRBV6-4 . TGTGCCAGCACGCATACCCTTGGAGGCCCCTATAATTCACCCCTCCACTTT CASTHTLGGPYNSPLHF
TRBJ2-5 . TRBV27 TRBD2 TGTGCCAGCAGTTCAGTACCCCCGGGACTACCACAAGAGACCCAGTACTTC CASSSVPPGLPQETQYF
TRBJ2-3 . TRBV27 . TGTGCCAGCAGGTCGGCGTTGCGGGCGTCCGATACGCAGTATTTT CASRSALRASDTQYF
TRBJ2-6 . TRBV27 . TGTGCCAGCAGTCTGAGCTCTGGGGCCAACGTCCTGACTTTC CASSLSSGANVLTF
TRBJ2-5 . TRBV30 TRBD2 TGTGCCTGGACTAGCGGGACTACAGAGACCCAGTACTTC CAWTSGTTETQYF
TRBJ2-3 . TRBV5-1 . TGCGCCAGCAGCTTTTCGGGGAGGAGCACAGATACGCAGTATTTT CASSFSGRSTDTQYF
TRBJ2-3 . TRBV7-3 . TGTGCCAGCAGCTTAACAGAGAGCACAGATACGCAGTATTTT CASSLTESTDTQYF
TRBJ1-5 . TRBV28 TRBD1 TGTGCCAGCAGTTCCGTCTTTTGGACAGGGGGCGCGAAACAGCCCCAGCATTTT CASSSVFWTGGAKQPQHF
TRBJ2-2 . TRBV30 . TGTGCCTGGAGTGTAAGCGGGAACACCGGGGAGCTGTTTTTT CAWSVSGNTGELFF
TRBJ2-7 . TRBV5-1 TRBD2 TGCGCCAGCAGCTTGGCCGCGGGAGGGCCCTACGAGCAGTACTTC CASSLAAGGPYEQYF
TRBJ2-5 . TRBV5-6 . TGTGCCAGCAGCTTGGTGTCTTACGCACTAGAGACCCAGTACTTC CASSLVSYALETQYF
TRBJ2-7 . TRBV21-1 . TGTGCCAGCAGCCATCGGGGGGGTTTCGTTCGCGAGCAGTACTTC CASSHRGGFVREQYF
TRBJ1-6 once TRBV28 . TGTGCCAGCAGGGAGACCCCGAGACATTCACCCCTCCACTTT CASRETPRHSPLHF
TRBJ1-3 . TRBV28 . TGTGCCAGCAGGGGCGGTGGGACACCTGGAAACACCATATATTTT CASRGGGTPGNTIYF
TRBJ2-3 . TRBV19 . TGTGCCAGTAGCAGAATCGAAGATACGCAGTATTTT CASSRIEDTQYF